What follows are 7 T cell receptor beta chains derived from one specimen sequenced in a study of cytomegalovirus exposure and HLA in healthy donors. Primers included in the PCR were 60 Vbeta and 13 Jbeta primers. Only in-frame clones appear in the TCRdb table, and some are missing; sequencing was by immunoSEQ multiplex PCR. The repertoire includes about 230,000 clones, roughly 84% of them detected once, and roughly 1.3% sits in the top ten. The sequenced sample consisted of PBMCs. The receptors stem from a human donor in good health.

This clone was detected only a few times. The chain joins TRBV29-1 to TRBJ2-3; D is unresolved. With 3 bases removed from V and 0 bases from J, the gap between germline ends came to 10 bases. CDR3 length equals 14 residues. Germline CDR1 is SQVTM and CDR2 is ANQGSEA. CDR3 nucleotide sequence: TGCAGCGTTGATATGGTGGCTAGCACAGATACGCAGTATTTT. Encoded protein: CSVDMVASTDTQYF.

The V call is TRBV28, the J call TRBJ1-5, with TRBD1 matching 7 bases. The CDR3 has 14 amino acids. Germline V lookup: CDR1 MDHEN, CDR2 SYDVKM. Trimming cost V 4 bases and J 2 bases; bases outside gene matches: 2. The CDR3 DNA reads TGTGCCAGCAGTTCACAGGGGCGCAATCAGCCCCAGCATTTT. This gives the protein CASSSQGRNQPQHF. Together with reference TRBV28 and TRBJ1-5, the CDR3 gives the full variable domain: DVKVTQSSRYLVKRTGEKVFLECVQDMDHENMFWYRQDPGLGLRLIYFSYDVKMKEKGDIPEGYSVSREKKERFSLILESASTNQTSMYLCASSSQGRNQPQHFGDGTRLSIL.

Details on this clone: In the same sample, other DNA sequences code for this CDR3. This chain joins TRBV4-2 and TRBJ2-3, with 7 bases lining up with TRBD2. The CDR3 runs to 14 residues. V dropped 0 bases and J dropped 3; count of bases not matched to a gene: 0. Germline assignment: CDR1 LGHNA and CDR2 YNFKEQ. CDR3 sequence: CASSQDSGTDTQYF. The CDR3 DNA reads as TGTGCCAGCAGCCAAGATAGCGGGACAGATACGCAGTATTTT.

This clone was observed a handful of times. The J gene is TRBJ1-1, the V gene TRBV6-5; 7 nucleotides line up with TRBD1. The CDR3 is 15 residues long. V shed 6 bases, J shed 2 bases, and the junction held 9 bases outside the gene matches. Germline CDR1 and CDR2: MNHEY and SVGAGI. Here the CDR3 DNA reads TGTGCCAGCAGGCCCGGGACAGAGATTAACACTGAAGCTTTCTTT. The encoded protein is CASRPGTEINTEAFF.

The V and J genes are TRBV6-6 and TRBJ1-1; D is possibly TRBD1 (6 bases). Per germline, CDR1 MNHNY and CDR2 SVGAGI (reference sequence). The ends were cut back, 4 bases at V and 3 bases at J, with 12 bases in the middle. The CDR3 totals 14 residues. CDR3 coding DNA: TGTGCCAGCAGTTGGTTACAGGGCGACACTGAAGCTTTCTTT. This gives the protein CASSWLQGDTEAFF.

J is TRBJ2-5 and V is TRBV7-6, with TRBD1 matching 8 bases. After removal of 5 bases from V and 1 base from J, the junction contained 6 bases not matched to a gene. CDR1 and CDR2 (germline): SGHVS, FNYEAQ. CDR3 length equals 15 residues. CDR3 region: CASSLITGGQETQYF. DNA for the CDR3: TGTGCCAGCAGCCTAATCACAGGGGGCCAAGAGACCCAGTACTTC.

The chain links TRBV5-5 to TRBJ2-6; possibly TRBD1 for D (6 bases). Between the trimmed V and J ends, which lost 0 bases and 0 bases, there was a span of 13 bases. In germline, CDR1 is SGHKS, CDR2 YYEKEE (reference sequence). There are 18 residues in the CDR3. The CDR3 DNA sequence: TGTGCCAGCAGCTTGGCCGATGACAGGAGCTCTGGGGCCAACGTCCTGACTTTC. Translation: CASSLADDRSSGANVLTF.